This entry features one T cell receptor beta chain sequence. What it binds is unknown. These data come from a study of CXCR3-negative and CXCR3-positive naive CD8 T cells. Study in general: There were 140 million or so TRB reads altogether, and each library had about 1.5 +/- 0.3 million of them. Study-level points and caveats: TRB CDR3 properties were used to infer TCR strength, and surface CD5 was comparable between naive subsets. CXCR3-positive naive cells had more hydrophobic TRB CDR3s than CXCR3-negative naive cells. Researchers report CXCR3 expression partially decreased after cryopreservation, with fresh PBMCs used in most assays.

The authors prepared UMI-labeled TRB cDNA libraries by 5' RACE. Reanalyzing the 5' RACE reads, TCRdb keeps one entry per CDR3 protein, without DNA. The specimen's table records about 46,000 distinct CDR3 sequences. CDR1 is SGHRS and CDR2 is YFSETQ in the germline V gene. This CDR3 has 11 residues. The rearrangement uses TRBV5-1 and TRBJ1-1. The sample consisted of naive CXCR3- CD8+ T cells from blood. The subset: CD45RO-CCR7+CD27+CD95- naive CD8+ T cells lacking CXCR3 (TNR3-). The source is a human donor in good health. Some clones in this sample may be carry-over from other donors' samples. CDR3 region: CASSFGGEAFF. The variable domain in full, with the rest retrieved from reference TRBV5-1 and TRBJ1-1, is KAGVTQTPRYLIKTRGQQVTLSCSPISGHRSVSWYQQTPGQGLQFLFEYFSETQRNKGNFPGRFSGRQFSNSRSEMNVSTLELGDSALYLCASSFGGEAFFGQGTRLTVV.